This T cell receptor beta chain was recovered during a study of T cells after yellow fever vaccination. TCRdb processed the 5' RACE reads anew with MiXCR; each CDR3 protein has one entry. The sample carries about 320,000 distinct CDR3 sequences, around 7% recorded once. V lost 8 bases, J lost 0 bases, and 3 bases stayed unmatched. The CDR3 extends over 14 amino acids. The material sequenced was PBMCs, taken about 49 days after the first yellow fever vaccination. The source is a man aged 18-30 years who received the YFV17D yellow fever vaccine. The chain recombines TRBV12-3 or TRBV12-4 with TRBJ2-2; TRBD1 matches 7 bases. The CDR3 sequence is CASGGQSNTGELFF. For the CDR3, the DNA is TGTGCCAGCGGGGGACAGTCGAACACCGGGGAGCTGTTTTTT.